This record covers a single T cell receptor (beta chain). Its cognate antigen is unknown. This entry comes from a study of regulatory T cells in long-lasting Graves disease. Construction of TCR beta libraries relied on iRepertoire HTBI primers and on Arm-PCR targeting CDR3 regions. TCRdb analysed the multiplex PCR reads with MiXCR anew, one entry per CDR3 protein. The sample contains 250,000 or so distinct CDR3 sequences, 18% of which appear only once. This CDR3 has 12 amino acids. Trimming cost V 5 bases and J 7 bases, with 11 bases left between them. Time point here: newly diagnosed GD, antithyroid drugs for less than 3 months. Isolated PBMC RNA provided the starting material for the TCR library. An endocrinology department located in Xi'an, China, was where the patients came from. Overall study findings and caveats: There were preferences for TRBV28, TRBJ1-2 and TRBJ2-5 in persistent disease.

This sample also belongs to another study, concerning T cells in Graves' hyperthyroidism and ophthalmopathy.

The genes are TRBV12-3 or TRBV12-4 and TRBJ2-5; D is uncertain. The clonotype originates from a woman in her twenties or thirties with Graves disease. Sequencing used peripheral blood mononuclear cells (PBMCs), obtained at new diagnosis, from a patient treated with antithyroid drugs. The CDR3 bases are TGTGCCAGCAGTACCTCCTGGGGGACCCAGTACTTC. The encoded protein is CASSTSWGTQYF.